This TCR beta chain was recorded in a study of blood T cell repertoires in COVID-19. Study context: There were acute and convalescent COVID-19 samples, and they came from the United States, Italy and Spain.

This CDR3 has 13 amino acids. In germline, CDR1 is SNHLY, CDR2 FYNNEI. The trim removed 4 bases at V and 3 bases at J, leaving 2 bases unmatched. Original analysis: Reference gene primer amplification gave estimated nucleated cell counts. Sequencing used immunoSEQ multiplex PCR; TCRdb keeps in-frame clones, though not all of them. V and J calls and clone size follow that table, whereas D and trimming were derived from the DNA. The table shows 250,000 or so clones, with around four fifths occurring only once. This chain joins TRBV2 and TRBJ1-1; 7 bases line up with TRBD1. What was sequenced was peripheral blood. The clonotype comes from a man aged 60-69 years with acute or convalescent COVID-19. CDR3 amino acids: CASSGQGDTEAFF. The CDR3 nucleotides read TGTGCCAGCAGTGGGCAGGGGGACACTGAAGCTTTCTTT.